This T cell receptor (beta chain) was obtained from a study of blood T cell repertoires in COVID-19. Study summary: COVID-19 samples collected from the United States, Italy and Spain covered acute and convalescent phases. From T cells, B-cell-depleted T cells, or PBMCs came the material, which was cDNA or gDNA.

As originally analysed: By means of reference gene primer amplification, nucleated cell counts were estimated. Data came from immunoSEQ multiplex PCR; TCRdb stores just in-frame clones and leaves some out. D and trimming come from the DNA, and the V and J calls and clone size come from that table. The sample lists roughly 380,000 clones; around 84% were seen once. V lost 5 bases and J lost 3; bases outside the gene matches: 2. Per germline, CDR1 SNHLY and CDR2 FYNNEI. The CDR3 totals 13 residues. This chain links TRBV2 with TRBJ1-1, with 8 bases aligning to TRBD1. This TCR came from a human donor with acute or convalescent COVID-19. The donor label of this sample is uncertain. Sequences were obtained from peripheral blood. CDR3 amino acids: CASSPDRDTEAFF. DNA for the CDR3: TGTGCCAGCAGTCCGGACAGGGACACTGAAGCTTTCTTT.